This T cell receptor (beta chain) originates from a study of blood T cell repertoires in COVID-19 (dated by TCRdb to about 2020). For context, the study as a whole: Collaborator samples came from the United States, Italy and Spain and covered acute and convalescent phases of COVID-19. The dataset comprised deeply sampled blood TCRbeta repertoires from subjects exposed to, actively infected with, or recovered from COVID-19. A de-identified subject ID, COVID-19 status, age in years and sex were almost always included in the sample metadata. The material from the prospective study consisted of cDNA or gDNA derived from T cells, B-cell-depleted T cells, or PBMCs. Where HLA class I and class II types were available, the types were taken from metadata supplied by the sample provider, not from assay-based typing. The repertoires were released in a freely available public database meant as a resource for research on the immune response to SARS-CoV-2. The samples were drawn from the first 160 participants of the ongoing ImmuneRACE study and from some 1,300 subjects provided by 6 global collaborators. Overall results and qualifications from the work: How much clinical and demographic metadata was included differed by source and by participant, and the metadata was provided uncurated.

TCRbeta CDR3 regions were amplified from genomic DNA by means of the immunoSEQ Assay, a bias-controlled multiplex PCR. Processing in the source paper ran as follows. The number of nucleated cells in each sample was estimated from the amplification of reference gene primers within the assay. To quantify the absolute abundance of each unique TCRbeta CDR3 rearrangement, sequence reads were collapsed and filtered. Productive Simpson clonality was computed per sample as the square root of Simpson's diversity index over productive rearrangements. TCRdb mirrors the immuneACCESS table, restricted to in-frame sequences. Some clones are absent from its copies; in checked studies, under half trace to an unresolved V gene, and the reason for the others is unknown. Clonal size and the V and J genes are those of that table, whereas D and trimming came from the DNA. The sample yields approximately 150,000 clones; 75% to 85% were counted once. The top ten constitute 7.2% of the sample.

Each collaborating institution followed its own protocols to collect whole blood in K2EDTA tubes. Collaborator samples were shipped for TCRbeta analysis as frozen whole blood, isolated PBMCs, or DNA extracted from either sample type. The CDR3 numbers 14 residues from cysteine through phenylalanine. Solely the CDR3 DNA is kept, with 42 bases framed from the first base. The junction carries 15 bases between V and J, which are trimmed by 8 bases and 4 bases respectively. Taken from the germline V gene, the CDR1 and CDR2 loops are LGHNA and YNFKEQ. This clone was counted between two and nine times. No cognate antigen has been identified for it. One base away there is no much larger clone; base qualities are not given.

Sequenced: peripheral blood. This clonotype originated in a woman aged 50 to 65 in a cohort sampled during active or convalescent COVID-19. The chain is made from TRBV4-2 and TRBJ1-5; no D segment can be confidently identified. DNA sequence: TGTGCCAGCGGAGGCCCACTGGGTAATCAGCCCCAGCATTTT. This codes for CASGGPLGNQPQHF.